The present T cell receptor (beta chain) was sequenced within a study of T cells in Graves' hyperthyroidism and ophthalmopathy. Study at large: Once the initial diagnosis was made, peripheral blood was obtained before any treatment.

TCR beta CDR3 region amplification was performed from RNA transcripts. A first-round RT-PCR of the TCR CDR3 used the HTBI primer set. TCRdb called the multiplex PCR reads again in MiXCR, with one record for every CDR3 protein. The data show a few hundred thousand distinct CDR3 sequences, with more than 15% seen just once and roughly 3.3% held by the top ten. The study, taken as a whole, reports: Ophthalmopathy and stable hyperthyroidism were told apart by a 13 V-J model. Peripheral blood also featured most of the thyroid clonotypes expanded above 0.001.

The PBMCs studied were ones that came from 10 ml fresh peripheral blood. In regard to this clonotype: The antigen is not known.

The CDR3 is 14 residues long. Germline V CDR1 and CDR2: SGHKS, YYEKEE (reference sequence). V lost 0 bases, J lost 5 bases, and 4 bases stayed unmatched. This receptor was obtained from a woman in her thirties or forties with Graves' ophthalmopathy. The sequenced sample was blood. The chain has TRBV5-5 and TRBJ1-2; TRBD1 aligns across 7 bases. CDR3 DNA sequence: TGTGCCAGCAGCTTGGTCGACAGGGATTATGGCTACACCTTC. This codes for CASSLVDRDYGYTF. Filled out from reference TRBV5-5 and TRBJ1-2, the complete variable domain reads DAGVTQSPTHLIKTRGQQVTLRCSPISGHKSVSWYQQVLGQGPQFIFQYYEKEERGRGNFPDRFSARQFPNYSSELNVNALLLGDSALYLCASSLVDRDYGYTFGSGTRLTVV.